One T cell receptor beta chain is described in this entry. Its antigen target is currently unknown. It has no much larger one-base neighbor in the sample; base qualities were not kept. The sample is drawn from a study of response to subunit inactivated influenza vaccine (dated by TCRdb to about 2018). Background for the entire study: Deep quantitative T cell receptor repertoire profiling was used in the study to track responses to a trivalent subunit inactivated influenza vaccine. General conclusions and limits of the study: The authors suggested that each seasonal influenza vaccination may recruit only a limited number of new T cells.

CDR3 length: 15 amino acids, cysteine to phenylalanine. CDR3 DNA only is kept here, 45 bases in frame from base 1. A distance of 11 bases separates the germline ends of V and J, which lose 2 bases and 1 base respectively. The CDR1 and CDR2 encoded by the germline V gene are KGHSH and LQKENI. Library creation used RT-PCR. The sequencer was an Illumina HiSeq 2500. The public reads were quality trimmed at Q25 with fastp and then assembled into clones with MiXCR by TCRdb, keeping productive beta chains. Each entry is one CDR3 protein sequence, shown with its most common DNA and genes. This sample has more than 450,000 distinct CDR3 sequences in its table, and 7.6% of those were observed once. The ten biggest clones cover 10% to 15% of the sample.

The sequencing used PBMCs from blood, collected roughly 24 months after vaccination. The sequence joins TRBV18 to TRBJ2-5; tentative D gene TRBD2, with 6 bases matching. The source of this sequence is a man between 50 and 69 years old who received an inactivated influenza vaccine. Donor details come from another sample of the same person, matched by shared clones. The CDR3 in this case is CASSPIAGIQETQYF. The base sequence is TGTGCCAGCTCACCAATCGCGGGGATCCAAGAGACCCAGTACTTC.